These 12 T cell receptor beta chains came from one sample sequenced in a study of cytotoxic CD8 clonotypes in ibrutinib-treated CLL. The table came from immunoSEQ multiplex PCR; TCRdb's copy has only in-frame clones and leaves some out. The data show some 50,000 clones, 69% seen once. The sequencing used PBMCs, collected after 12 months of ibrutinib treatment. Receptors originate from a human donor with chronic lymphocytic leukemia.

The chain carries TRBV12-5 and TRBJ1-1, with unresolved D. With 2 bases removed from V and 0 bases from J, the gap between germline ends came to 7 bases. Per germline, CDR1 LGHNT and CDR2 FRNRAP. The CDR3 runs 14 residues. CDR3 protein: CASGLSPMNTEAFF. For the CDR3, the DNA is TGTGCTAGTGGTTTGTCACCAATGAACACTGAAGCTTTCTTT.

The V gene is TRBV27, the J gene TRBJ2-1, with no clear D. In germline, CDR1 is MNHEY, CDR2 SMNVEV (reference sequence). This CDR3 is 12 amino acids long. V lost 5 bases and J 9 bases, leaving 11 bases between the germline ends. The CDR3 DNA sequence: TGTGCCAGCAGTCTCGGACCGGGTGAGCAGTTCTTC. Protein: CASSLGPGEQFF.

The chain carries TRBV5-1 and TRBJ1-1; 8 nucleotides match TRBD1. Losses at the gene ends were 0 bases for V and 4 bases for J; bases not matched to a gene: 8. Germline values: CDR1 SGHRS, CDR2 YFSETQ. This CDR3 has 16 amino acids. CDR3 in amino acids: CASSLALAGGITEAFF. CDR3 sequence (DNA): TGCGCCAGCAGCTTGGCCTTGGCAGGGGGCATCACTGAAGCTTTCTTT.

V and J are TRBV27 and TRBJ1-1, with TRBD1 as a possible D gene (6 bases). With 1 base removed from V and 1 base from J, the gap between germline ends came to 10 bases. In germline, CDR1 is MNHEY, CDR2 SMNVEV (reference sequence). This CDR3 contains 15 residues. The DNA for the CDR3 is TGTGCCAGCAGTTTATTCGGGGGCCCGAACACTGAAGCTTTCTTT. Its translation: CASSLFGGPNTEAFF.

The genes are TRBV5-4 and TRBJ2-1, with TRBD2 matching 11 bases. Germline loops: CDR1 SGHNT, CDR2 YYREEE (reference sequence). With V trimmed by 2 bases and J by 9 bases, 7 bases remained unmatched. The CDR3 length is 15 residues. CDR3 sequence reads: CASSFDSGGAAEQFF. CDR3 nucleotide sequence: TGTGCCAGCAGCTTTGATAGCGGGGGGGCCGCTGAGCAGTTCTTC.

The rearrangement links TRBV25-1 to TRBJ1-2; tentative D call: TRBD1 (6 bases). V lost 5 bases to trimming and J lost 3 bases, with 16 bases between them. This CDR3 has 15 residues. In germline, CDR1 is MGHDK, CDR2 SYGVNS. CDR3 sequence reads: CASSTVSGVYYGYTF. The CDR3 nucleotides are TGTGCCAGCAGTACCGTATCAGGGGTCTACTATGGCTACACCTTC.

This clone was counted a few times. The CDR3 sequence is CASRRGHNTEAFF. The CDR3 bases are TGTGCCAGCAGAAGGGGCCACAATACTGAAGCTTTCTTT. J is TRBJ1-1 and V is TRBV7-2; possibly TRBD1 for D (5 bases). CDR3 size: 13 residues. With 6 bases removed from V and 5 bases from J, the gap between germline ends came to 13 bases. Germline V gene data show CDR1 as SGHTA and CDR2 as FQGNSA.

The CDR3 nucleotides read TGTGCCAGCAGCTTTCCCGGGTCGAATTACGAGCAGTACTTC. It specifies CASSFPGSNYEQYF. The chain joins TRBV11-2 to TRBJ2-7; D is unresolved. Germline V gives CDR1 SGHAT, CDR2 FQNNGV. The CDR3 is 14 residues long. Trimming cost V 3 bases and J 4 bases, with 13 bases left between them.

The V gene is TRBV19, the J gene TRBJ2-1; TRBD2 is a possible D gene (7 bases). Germline values: CDR1 LNHDA, CDR2 SQIVND (reference sequence). The CDR3 has 14 residues. Deletions cut 5 bases from V and 3 bases from J, with 11 bases between. CDR3 residues: CASSPGGNYNEQFF. In DNA, the CDR3 is TGTGCCAGTAGTCCGGGGGGCAACTACAATGAGCAGTTCTTC.

The chain has TRBV5-1 and TRBJ2-3; weak D call: TRBD2 (5 bases). CDR1 and CDR2 (germline): SGHRS, YFSETQ. The CDR3 consists of 15 residues. With 1 base removed from V and 5 bases from J, the gap between germline ends came to 14 bases. The CDR3 loop is CASSLKLRGLDTQYF. For the CDR3, the DNA is TGCGCCAGCAGCTTGAAACTTCGGGGATTAGATACGCAGTATTTT.

The gene calls are TRBV7-8 and TRBJ2-7; 9 bases match TRBD1. Germline loops: CDR1 SGHVS, CDR2 FQNEAQ. After removal of 5 bases from V and 2 bases from J, the junction contained 7 bases not matched to a gene. The CDR3 loop spans 15 amino acids. CDR3 sequence: CASSILQGATYEQYF. The CDR3 DNA reads as TGTGCCAGCAGCATCCTACAGGGGGCTACCTACGAGCAGTACTTC.

CDR3 sequence: CASSLAAQASTDTQYF. In nucleotides, the CDR3 is TGTGCCAGCAGCTTAGCGGCCCAGGCTAGCACAGATACGCAGTATTTT. V usage is TRBV7-2 and J usage is TRBJ2-3; no clear D. The CDR3 covers 16 residues. Germline CDR1 and CDR2: SGHTA and FQGNSA. V lost 0 bases and J 0 bases, leaving 10 bases between the germline ends.